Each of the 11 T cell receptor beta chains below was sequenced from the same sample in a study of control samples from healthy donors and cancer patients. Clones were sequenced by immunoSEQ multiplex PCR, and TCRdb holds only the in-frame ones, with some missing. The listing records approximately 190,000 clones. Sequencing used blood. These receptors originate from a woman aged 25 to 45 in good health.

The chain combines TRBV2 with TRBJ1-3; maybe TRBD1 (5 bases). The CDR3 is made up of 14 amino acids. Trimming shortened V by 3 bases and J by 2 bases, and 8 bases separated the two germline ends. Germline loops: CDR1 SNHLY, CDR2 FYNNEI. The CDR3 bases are TGTGCCAGCAGTGACCCAGGGACTGGAAACACCATATATTTT. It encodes CASSDPGTGNTIYF.

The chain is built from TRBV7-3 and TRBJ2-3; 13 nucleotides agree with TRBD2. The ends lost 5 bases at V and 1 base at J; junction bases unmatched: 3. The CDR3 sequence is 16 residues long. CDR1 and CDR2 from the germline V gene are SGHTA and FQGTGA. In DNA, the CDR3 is TGTGCCAGCAGCCCAGGACTAGCGGGGGGCACAGATACGCAGTATTTT. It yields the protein CASSPGLAGGTDTQYF.

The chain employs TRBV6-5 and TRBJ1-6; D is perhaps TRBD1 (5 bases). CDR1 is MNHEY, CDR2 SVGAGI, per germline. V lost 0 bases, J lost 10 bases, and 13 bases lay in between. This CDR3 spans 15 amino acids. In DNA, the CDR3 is TGTGCCAGCAGTTACTCAGTGACAGCATTCTCACCCCTCCACTTT. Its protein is CASSYSVTAFSPLHF.

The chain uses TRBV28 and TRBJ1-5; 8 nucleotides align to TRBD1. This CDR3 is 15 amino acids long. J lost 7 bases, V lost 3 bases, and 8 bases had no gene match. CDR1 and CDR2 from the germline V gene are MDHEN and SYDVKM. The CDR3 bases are TGTGCCAGCAGTTTTCCAGGGGGCGCGCTGCAGCCCCAGCATTTT. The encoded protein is CASSFPGGALQPQHF. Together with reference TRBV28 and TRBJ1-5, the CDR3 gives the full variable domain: DVKVTQSSRYLVKRTGEKVFLECVQDMDHENMFWYRQDPGLGLRLIYFSYDVKMKEKGDIPEGYSVSREKKERFSLILESASTNQTSMYLCASSFPGGALQPQHFGDGTRLSIL.

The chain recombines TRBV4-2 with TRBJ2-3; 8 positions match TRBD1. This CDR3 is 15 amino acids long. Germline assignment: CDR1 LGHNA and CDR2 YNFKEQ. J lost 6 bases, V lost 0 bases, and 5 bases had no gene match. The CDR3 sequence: CASSQDPGGADTQYF. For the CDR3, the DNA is TGTGCCAGCAGCCAAGACCCAGGGGGCGCGGATACGCAGTATTTT.

CDR3 in DNA: TGTGCCAGCAGCTTAGATCCGACAGGGTCGTACGAGCAGTACTTC. It is translated as CASSLDPTGSYEQYF. The chain has TRBV11-2 and TRBJ2-7, with TRBD1 identical over 7 bases. The CDR3 is 15 amino acids. CDR1 and CDR2 from the germline V gene are SGHAT and FQNNGV. The ends lost 0 bases at V and 4 bases at J; junction bases unmatched: 6.

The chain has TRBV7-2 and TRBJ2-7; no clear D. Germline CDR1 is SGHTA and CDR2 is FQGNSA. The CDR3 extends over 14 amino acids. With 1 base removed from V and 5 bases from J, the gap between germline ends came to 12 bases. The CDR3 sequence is CASSLGEHSHEQYF. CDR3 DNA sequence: TGTGCCAGCAGCTTAGGGGAACATTCCCACGAGCAGTACTTC.

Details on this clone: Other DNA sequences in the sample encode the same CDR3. Here the CDR3 reads CASSLSGGMETQYF. The CDR3 DNA sequence: TGTGCCAGCAGCTTATCGGGAGGGATGGAGACCCAGTACTTC. V is TRBV7-9 and J is TRBJ2-5, with 8 bases that match TRBD2. The germline V gene encodes CDR1 SEHNR and CDR2 FQNEAQ (reference sequence). V was pared by 2 bases and J by 5 bases, with 4 bases of the junction left unmatched. The length of the CDR3 is 14 residues.

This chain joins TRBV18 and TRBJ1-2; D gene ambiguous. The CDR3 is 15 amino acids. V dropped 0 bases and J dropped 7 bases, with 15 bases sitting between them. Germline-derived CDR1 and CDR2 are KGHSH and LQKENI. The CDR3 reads CASSPPLSTVAGYTF. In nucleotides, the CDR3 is TGTGCCAGCTCACCACCATTGAGCACGGTGGCTGGCTACACCTTC.

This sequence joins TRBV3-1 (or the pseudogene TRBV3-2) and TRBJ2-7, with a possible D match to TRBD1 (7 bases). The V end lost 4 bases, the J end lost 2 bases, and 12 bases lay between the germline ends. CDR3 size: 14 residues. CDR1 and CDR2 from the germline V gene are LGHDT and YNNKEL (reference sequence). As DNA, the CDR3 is TGTGCCAGCAGCCGGGGGGACAGAGCCTACGAGCAGTACTTC. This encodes CASSRGDRAYEQYF.

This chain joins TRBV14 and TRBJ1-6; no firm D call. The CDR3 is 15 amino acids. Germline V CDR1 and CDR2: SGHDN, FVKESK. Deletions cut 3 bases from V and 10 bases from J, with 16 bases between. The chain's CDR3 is CASSQIGGSYSPLHF. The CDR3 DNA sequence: TGTGCCAGCAGCCAGATTGGAGGGTCCTACTCACCCCTCCACTTT.